These T cell receptor beta chains were read from a single sample in a study of CD8 T cells in Susac syndrome. TCRdb passed the immunoSEQ multiplex PCR reads through MiXCR, listing each CDR3 protein once. The data show about 430,000 distinct CDR3 sequences, roughly 85% seen once. Sequencing was performed on CD8+ T cells from PBMCs. These receptor sequences come from a human donor with multiple sclerosis. Each CDR3 is given with its conserved first and last residue. The D gene is left open where the match is weak. Rows may omit the clone size; those that give it use once, few, many or a size class.

abundance	v_gene	j_gene	d_gene	CDR3aa	CDR3nt
-	TRBV25-1	TRBJ1-1	-	CASSSGSGTEAFF	TGTGCCAGCAGCTCAGGGAGCGGTACTGAAGCTTTCTTT
-	TRBV27	TRBJ2-1	TRBD2	CASSLGTSPYNEQFF	TGTGCCAGCAGCCTCGGGACTAGCCCTTACAATGAGCAGTTCTTC
-	TRBV19	TRBJ2-1	TRBD2	CASSMLADSYNEQSF	TGTGCCAGTAGTATGCTAGCGGACTCCTACAATGAGCAGTCCTTC
-	TRBV2	TRBJ2-3	TRBD2	CASRLVLAGGSTDTQYF	TGTGCCAGCAGGCTTGTGCTAGCGGGAGGTTCCACAGATACGCAGTATTTT
-	TRBV2	TRBJ2-1	-	CASKSEGYYNEQFF	TGTGCCAGCAAGTCGGAGGGGTACTACAATGAGCAGTTCTTC
-	TRBV6-1	TRBJ1-2	-	CASTKTDNYGYTF	TGTGCCAGCACAAAGACAGATAACTATGGCTACACCTTC
-	TRBV13	TRBJ1-2	-	CASSHTGQGYTF	TGTGCCAGCAGCCACACAGGGCAAGGCTACACCTTC
-	TRBV25-1	TRBJ2-1	TRBD1	CASSTGDIYNEQFF	TGTGCCAGCAGCACAGGGGATATCTACAATGAGCAGTTCTTC
once	TRBV19	TRBJ2-1	-	CASSIGDDYNEQFF	TGTGCCAGTAGTATAGGGGACGACTACAATGAGCAGTTCTTC
-	TRBV10-3	TRBJ2-2	-	CTTQRGLTGELFF	TGTACCACCCAACGGGGGTTGACCGGGGAGCTGTTTTTT
-	TRBV4-1	TRBJ2-5	-	CASSQEWRDQETQYF	TGCGCCAGCAGCCAAGAATGGAGGGACCAAGAGACCCAGTACTTC
once	TRBV4-1	TRBJ2-6	TRBD1	CASSPGQGAYVLTF	TGCGCCAGCAGCCCTGGACAGGGGGCTTACGTCCTGACTTTC
-	TRBV6-5	TRBJ1-2	-	CASSWATDSEGYTF	TGTGCCAGCAGTTGGGCGACAGATTCGGAAGGCTACACCTTC
-	TRBV10-2	TRBJ1-1	-	CASSESAGTTEAFF	TGCGCCAGCAGTGAGTCTGCAGGCACCACTGAAGCTTTCTTT
once	TRBV20-1	TRBJ1-5	-	CSAPADSPEGSNQPQHF	TGCAGTGCCCCAGCGGACTCACCTGAGGGGTCCAATCAGCCCCAGCATTTT
-	TRBV6-1	TRBJ1-4	TRBD1	CASTMTGEGEKLFF	TGTGCCAGCACCATGACAGGGGAGGGTGAAAAACTGTTTTTT
-	TRBV12-3/TRBV12-4	TRBJ1-5	-	CASSLSSQPQHF	TGTGCCAGCAGTCTGAGTAGTCAGCCCCAGCATTTT
-	TRBV20-1	TRBJ2-7	TRBD2	CSARDASGGTYEQYF	TGCAGTGCTAGAGACGCTAGCGGAGGGACCTACGAGCAGTACTTC
-	TRBV3-1	TRBJ1-2	-	CASSQEGTAVSGYTF	TGTGCCAGCAGCCAGGAAGGGACGGCTGTCTCCGGCTACACCTTC
-	TRBV9	TRBJ1-1	-	CASSGELGEAFF	TGTGCCAGCAGCGGCGAATTGGGAGAAGCTTTCTTT
-	TRBV13	TRBJ2-7	TRBD2	CASSPSLAGSPPYEQYF	TGTGCCAGCAGCCCCTCACTAGCGGGGAGTCCTCCCTACGAGCAGTACTTC
-	TRBV19	TRBJ2-1	-	CASSIVGGKGYNEQFF	TGTGCCAGTAGTATAGTTGGAGGGAAGGGCTACAATGAGCAGTTCTTC
-	TRBV20-1	TRBJ2-7	TRBD1	CSARVTGTGSYEQYF	TGCAGTGCTAGGGTAACCGGGACAGGGTCCTACGAGCAGTACTTC
-	TRBV4-1	TRBJ2-1	-	CASSQESSAGLHEQFF	TGCGCCAGCAGCCAAGAGAGTTCGGCAGGGTTGCATGAGCAGTTCTTC
-	TRBV2	TRBJ2-2	-	CASSEAGRTGELFF	TGTGCCAGCAGTGAAGCAGGAAGGACCGGGGAGCTGTTTTTT
-	TRBV3-1	TRBJ2-5	-	CASSDLSETQYF	TGTGCCAGCAGCGATCTATCGGAGACCCAGTACTTC
-	TRBV6-5	TRBJ2-3	-	CASSSLAVPTDTQYF	TGTGCCAGCAGTTCCTTAGCGGTTCCCACAGATACGCAGTATTTT
-	TRBV6-6	TRBJ2-1	-	CASSPPRQGLANEQFF	TGTGCCAGCAGTCCCCCACGCCAAGGTCTTGCCAATGAGCAGTTCTTC
-	TRBV9	TRBJ1-2	-	CASSVGPGQEYYGYTF	TGTGCCAGCAGCGTAGGGCCGGGACAAGAGTACTATGGCTACACCTTC
-	TRBV6-5	TRBJ1-2	-	CASSYSRSGGYTF	TGTGCCAGCAGTTACTCGAGAAGCGGGGGCTACACCTTC
-	TRBV5-4	TRBJ2-7	TRBD1	CASSYRGVYEQYF	TGTGCCAGCAGCTACAGGGGTGTCTACGAGCAGTACTTC
-	TRBV7-6	TRBJ2-7	-	CASSSRWGESYEQYF	TGTGCCAGCAGCTCGCGGTGGGGGGAGAGCTACGAGCAGTACTTC
-	TRBV5-6	TRBJ2-4	-	CASSGGWVAKNIQYF	TGTGCCAGCAGCGGCGGGTGGGTAGCCAAAAACATTCAGTACTTC
-	TRBV5-1	TRBJ2-2	TRBD1	CASSYQDRGLAGELFF	TGCGCCAGCAGCTACCAGGACAGGGGGCTTGCCGGGGAGCTGTTTTTT
-	TRBV19	TRBJ2-7	TRBD2	CASSLLAGGPGEQYF	TGTGCCAGTAGTTTACTAGCGGGAGGTCCTGGCGAGCAGTACTTC
-	TRBV24-1	TRBJ2-1	TRBD2	CATSDISGRGDNEQFF	TGTGCCACCAGTGATATTAGCGGGAGGGGAGACAATGAGCAGTTCTTC
-	TRBV4-2	TRBJ2-1	TRBD2	CASSPTSWPYNEQFF	TGTGCCAGCAGCCCGACTAGCTGGCCCTACAATGAGCAGTTCTTC
-	TRBV27	TRBJ2-7	TRBD2	CASSATGGCSYEQYF	TGTGCCAGCAGTGCTACGGGAGGCTGCTCCTACGAGCAGTACTTC
-	TRBV29-1	TRBJ1-2	-	CSTRDGFSYGYTF	TGCAGCACCCGGGACGGATTTTCTTATGGCTACACCTTC
-	TRBV12-3/TRBV12-4	TRBJ2-2	-	CASSPWGGGELFF	TGTGCCAGCAGCCCCTGGGGCGGCGGGGAGCTGTTTTTT
-	TRBV7-2	TRBJ1-5	-	CASSLAMGQPQHF	TGTGCCAGCAGCTTAGCGATGGGTCAGCCCCAGCATTTT
-	TRBV5-6	TRBJ2-1	TRBD2	CASSLQFEERDPYNEQFF	TGTGCCAGCAGCTTGCAATTCGAGGAGCGGGACCCCTACAATGAGCAGTTCTTC
-	TRBV4-1	TRBJ1-2	-	CASSQEPGLSYGYTF	TGCGCCAGCAGCCAAGAACCGGGACTGAGCTATGGCTACACCTTC
few	TRBV6-1	TRBJ2-7	TRBD2	CASSDRLAGGREQYF	TGTGCCAGCAGTGACCGACTAGCGGGAGGGCGCGAGCAGTACTTC
-	TRBV14	TRBJ2-1	TRBD2	CASSQGLAGGIYNEQFF	TGTGCCAGCAGCCAAGGCCTAGCGGGAGGTATCTACAATGAGCAGTTCTTC
-	TRBV27	TRBJ2-2	-	CASSLYSPGLAPGELFF	TGTGCCAGCAGTTTATACTCTCCGGGACTTGCTCCCGGGGAGCTGTTTTTT
-	TRBV19	TRBJ1-5	-	CASKGLDQPQHF	TGTGCCAGTAAAGGGCTCGATCAGCCCCAGCATTTT
-	TRBV6-1	TRBJ1-1	-	CASSEWGLAMNTEAFF	TGTGCCAGCAGTGAATGGGGGCTGGCCATGAACACTGAAGCTTTCTTT
-	TRBV2	TRBJ1-6	-	CASSEAGNSPLHF	TGTGCCAGCAGTGAAGCAGGGAATTCACCCCTCCACTTT